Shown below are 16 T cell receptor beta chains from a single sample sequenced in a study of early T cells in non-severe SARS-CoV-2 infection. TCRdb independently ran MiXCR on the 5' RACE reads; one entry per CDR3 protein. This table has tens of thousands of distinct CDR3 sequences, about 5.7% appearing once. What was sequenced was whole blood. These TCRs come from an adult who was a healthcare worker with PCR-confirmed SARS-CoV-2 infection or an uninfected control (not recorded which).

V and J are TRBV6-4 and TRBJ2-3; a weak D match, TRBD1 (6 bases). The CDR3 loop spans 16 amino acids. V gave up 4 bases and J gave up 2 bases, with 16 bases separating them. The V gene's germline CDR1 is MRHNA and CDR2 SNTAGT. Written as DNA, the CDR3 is TGTGCCAGCAGTGCCTCTCCGGACAGTCCCACAGATACGCAGTATTTT. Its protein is CASSASPDSPTDTQYF.

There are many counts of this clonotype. CDR3 protein: CASSPRGGPSDTQYF. The DNA for the CDR3 is TGTGCCAGCAGCCCCAGAGGAGGGCCGTCTGATACGCAGTATTTT. The rearrangement uses TRBV7-9 and TRBJ2-3; the D gene is possibly TRBD2 (6 bases). Germline V lookup: CDR1 SEHNR, CDR2 FQNEAQ (reference sequence). The ends were cut back, 5 bases at V and 6 bases at J, with 18 bases in the middle. The CDR3 consists of 15 residues. Full variable domain (missing parts from reference TRBV7-9 and TRBJ2-3): DTGVSQNPRHKITKRGQNVTFRCDPISEHNRLYWYRQTLGQGPEFLTYFQNEAQLEKSRLLSDRFSAERPKGSFSTLEIQRTEQGDSAMYLCASSPRGGPSDTQYFGPGTRLTVL.

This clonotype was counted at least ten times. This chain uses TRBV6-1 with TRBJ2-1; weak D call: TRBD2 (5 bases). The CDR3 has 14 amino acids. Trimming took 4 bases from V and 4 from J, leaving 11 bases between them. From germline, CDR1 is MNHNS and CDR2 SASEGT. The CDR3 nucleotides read TGTGCCAGCAGTGTTAAGGGAGCTTACAATGAGCAGTTCTTC. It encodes CASSVKGAYNEQFF.

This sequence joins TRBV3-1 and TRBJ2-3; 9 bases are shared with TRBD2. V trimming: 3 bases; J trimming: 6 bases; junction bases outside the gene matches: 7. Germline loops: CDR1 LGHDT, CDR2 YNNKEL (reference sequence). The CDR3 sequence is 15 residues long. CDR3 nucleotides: TGTGCCAGCAGCCAGCCGGGACTAGCAGCGGATACGCAGTATTTT. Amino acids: CASSQPGLAADTQYF.

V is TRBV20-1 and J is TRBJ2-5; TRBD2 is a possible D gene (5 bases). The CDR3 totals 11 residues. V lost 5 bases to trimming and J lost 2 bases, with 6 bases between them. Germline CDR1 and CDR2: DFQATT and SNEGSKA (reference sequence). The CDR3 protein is CSAGEQETQYF. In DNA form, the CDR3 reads TGCAGTGCTGGGGAGCAAGAGACCCAGTACTTC.

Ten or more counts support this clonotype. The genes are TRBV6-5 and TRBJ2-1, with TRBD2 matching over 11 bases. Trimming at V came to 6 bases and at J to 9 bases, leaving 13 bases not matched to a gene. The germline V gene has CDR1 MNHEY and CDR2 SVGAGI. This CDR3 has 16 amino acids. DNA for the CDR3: TGTGCCAGCAGCCAAACTAGCGGGGGAGCCAGGGGTGAGCAGTTCTTC. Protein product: CASSQTSGGARGEQFF.

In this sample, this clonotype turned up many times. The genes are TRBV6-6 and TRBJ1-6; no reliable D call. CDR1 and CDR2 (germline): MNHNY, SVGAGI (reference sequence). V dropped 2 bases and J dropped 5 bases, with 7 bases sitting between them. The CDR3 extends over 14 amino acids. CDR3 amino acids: CASSYGQNNSPLHF. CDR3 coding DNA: TGTGCCAGCAGTTACGGGCAGAATAATTCACCCCTCCACTTT.

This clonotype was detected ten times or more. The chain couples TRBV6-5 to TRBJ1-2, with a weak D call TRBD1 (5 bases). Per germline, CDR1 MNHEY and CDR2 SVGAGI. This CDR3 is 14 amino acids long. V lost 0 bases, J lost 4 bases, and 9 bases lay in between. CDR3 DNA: TGTGCCAGCAGTTACTCATCAGGGCTCTATGGCTACACCTTC. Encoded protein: CASSYSSGLYGYTF.

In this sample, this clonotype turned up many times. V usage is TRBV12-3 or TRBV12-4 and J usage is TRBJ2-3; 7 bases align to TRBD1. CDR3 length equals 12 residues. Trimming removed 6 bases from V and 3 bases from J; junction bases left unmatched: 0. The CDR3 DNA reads TGTGCCAGCAGGGGACAGACAGATACGCAGTATTTT. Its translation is CASRGQTDTQYF.

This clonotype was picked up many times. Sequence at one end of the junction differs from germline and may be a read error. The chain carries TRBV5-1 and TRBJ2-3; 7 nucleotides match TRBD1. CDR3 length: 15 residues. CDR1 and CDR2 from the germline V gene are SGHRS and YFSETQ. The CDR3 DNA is TGCACCAGCAGCGTGGGACAGCCCTCGTGGGATACGCAGTATTTT. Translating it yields CTSSVGQPSWDTQYF.

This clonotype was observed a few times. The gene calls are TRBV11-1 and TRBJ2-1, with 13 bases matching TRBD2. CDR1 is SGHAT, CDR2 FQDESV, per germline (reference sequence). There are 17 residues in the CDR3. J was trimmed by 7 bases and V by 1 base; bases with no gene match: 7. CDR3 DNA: TGTGCCAGCAGCTTAGGGACCGGGACTAGCGGGATTAATGAGCAGTTCTTC. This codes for CASSLGTGTSGINEQFF.

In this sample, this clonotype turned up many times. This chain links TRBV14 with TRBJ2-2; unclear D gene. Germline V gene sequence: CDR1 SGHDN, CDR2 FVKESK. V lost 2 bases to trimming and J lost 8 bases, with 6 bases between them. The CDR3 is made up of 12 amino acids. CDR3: CASSQRLGELFF. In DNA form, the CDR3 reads TGTGCCAGCAGCCAAAGATTGGGGGAGCTGTTTTTT.

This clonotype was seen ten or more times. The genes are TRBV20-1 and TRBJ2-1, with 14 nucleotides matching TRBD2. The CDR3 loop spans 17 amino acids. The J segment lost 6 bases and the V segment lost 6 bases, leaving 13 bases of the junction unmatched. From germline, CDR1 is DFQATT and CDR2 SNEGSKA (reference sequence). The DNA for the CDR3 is TGCAGTGCGCCGACTAGCGGGAGGGCCGGGTATCTCAATGAGCAGTTCTTC. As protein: CSAPTSGRAGYLNEQFF.

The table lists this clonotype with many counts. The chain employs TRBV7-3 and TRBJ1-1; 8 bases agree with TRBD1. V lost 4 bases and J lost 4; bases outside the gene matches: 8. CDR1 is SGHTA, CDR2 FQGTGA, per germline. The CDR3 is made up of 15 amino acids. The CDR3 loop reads CASSSRAGGITEAFF. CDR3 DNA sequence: TGTGCCAGCAGCTCCCGGGCAGGGGGCATCACTGAAGCTTTCTTT.

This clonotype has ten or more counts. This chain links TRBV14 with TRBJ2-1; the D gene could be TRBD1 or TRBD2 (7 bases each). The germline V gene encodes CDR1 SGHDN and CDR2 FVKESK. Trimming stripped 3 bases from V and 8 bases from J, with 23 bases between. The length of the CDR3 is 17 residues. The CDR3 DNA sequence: TGTGCCAGCAGCCATTCCAGGCGCCGGCAGGGGGGGGATGAGCAGTTCTTC. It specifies CASSHSRRRQGGDEQFF.

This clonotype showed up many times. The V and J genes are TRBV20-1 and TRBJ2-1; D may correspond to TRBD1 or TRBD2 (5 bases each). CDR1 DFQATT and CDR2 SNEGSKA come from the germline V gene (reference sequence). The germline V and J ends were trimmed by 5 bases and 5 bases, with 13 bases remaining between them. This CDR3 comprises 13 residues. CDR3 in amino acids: CSAPLGGHNEQFF. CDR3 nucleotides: TGCAGTGCTCCACTTGGGGGTCACAATGAGCAGTTCTTC.